The T cell receptor beta chain described here comes from a study of T-cell memory formation after mild COVID-19. TCRdb itself ran the 5' RACE reads through MiXCR, one entry per CDR3 protein. Among approximately 300,000 distinct CDR3 sequences listed, around a sixth were seen once. Many counts were recorded for this clonotype. This sequence originates from a man aged 18 to 35 who had mild COVID-19 (a few samples of this study predate the infection). Cell type and time point are not known. Sequencing was performed on PBMCs or a T cell subset sorted from them (not recorded which).

As DNA, the CDR3 is TGTGCCAGCAGCGCCGGACAGGGGGCCTCCGGGGAGCTGTTTTTT. Translated: CASSAGQGASGELFF. The chain recombines TRBV12-3 or TRBV12-4 with TRBJ2-2; 11 bases agree with TRBD1. Trimming removed 6 bases from V and 6 bases from J; junction bases left unmatched: 6. CDR3 length equals 15 residues.